This TCR beta chain was recorded in a study of T cell changes during pregnancy in multiple sclerosis. Regarding this clone: The junction does not match germline at one end; this may be a read error.

Profiling relied on immunoSEQ multiplex PCR, and the TCRdb table lists in-frame clones only, not all of them. The data show 60,000 to 90,000 clones, about 90% seen once. Sample: peripheral blood, taken in the first trimester of pregnancy. This TCR came from a female donor in good health, enrolled as a control in a pregnancy study.

The CDR3 protein is CASSKSSWGKQPQHF. CDR3 bases: TGTGCCAGCAGTAAAAGCAGTTGGGGCAAACAGCCCCAGCATTTT. V and J are TRBV6-1 and TRBJ1-5, with a weak D call TRBD1 (5 bases). CDR1 and CDR2 (germline): MNHNS, SASEGT. CDR3 length: 15 residues.